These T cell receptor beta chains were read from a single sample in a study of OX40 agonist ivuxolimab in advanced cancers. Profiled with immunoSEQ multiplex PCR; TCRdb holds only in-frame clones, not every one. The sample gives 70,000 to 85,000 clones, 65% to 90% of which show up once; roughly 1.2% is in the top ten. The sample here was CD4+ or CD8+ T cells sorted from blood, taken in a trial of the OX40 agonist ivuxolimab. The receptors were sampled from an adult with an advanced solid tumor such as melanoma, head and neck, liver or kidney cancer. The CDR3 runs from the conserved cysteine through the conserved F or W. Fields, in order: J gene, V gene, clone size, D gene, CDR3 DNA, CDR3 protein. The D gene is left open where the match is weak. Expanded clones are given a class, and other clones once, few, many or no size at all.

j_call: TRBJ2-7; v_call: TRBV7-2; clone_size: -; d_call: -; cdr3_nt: TGTGCCAGCAGCTTAGGTGGAGTCGCGTCCTACGAGCAGTACTTC; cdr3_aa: CASSLGGVASYEQYF
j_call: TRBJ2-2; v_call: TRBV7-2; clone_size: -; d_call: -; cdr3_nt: TGTGCCAGCAGTACGTACACCGGGGAGCTGTTTTTT; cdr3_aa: CASSTYTGELFF
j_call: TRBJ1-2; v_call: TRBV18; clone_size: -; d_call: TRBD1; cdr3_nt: TGTGCCAGCTCACCTTACGGACAGGGTGGAGAGGGCTACACCTTC; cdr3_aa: CASSPYGQGGEGYTF
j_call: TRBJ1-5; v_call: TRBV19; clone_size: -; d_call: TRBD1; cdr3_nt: TGTGCCAGTGGGGGACAGGGGGCTCAGCCCCAGCATTTT; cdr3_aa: CASGGQGAQPQHF
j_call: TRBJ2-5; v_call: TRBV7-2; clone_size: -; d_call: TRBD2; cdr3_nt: TGTGCCAGCAGCTTATTGGCGGGGGGACGAGAGACCCAGTACTTC; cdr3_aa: CASSLLAGGRETQYF
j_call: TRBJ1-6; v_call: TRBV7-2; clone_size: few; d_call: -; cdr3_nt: TGTGCCAGCAGCCTAATAGGAAGTACGAATTCACCCCTCCACTTT; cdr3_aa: CASSLIGSTNSPLHF
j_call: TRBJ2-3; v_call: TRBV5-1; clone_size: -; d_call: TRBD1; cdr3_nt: TGCGCCAGCAGCACCTCAGGGGGCGGAGAGACAGATACGCAGTATTTT; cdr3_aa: CASSTSGGGETDTQYF
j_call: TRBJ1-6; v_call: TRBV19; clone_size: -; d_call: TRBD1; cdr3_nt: TGTGCCAGTAGTTTAAGTAGACAGGGAGGTTCACCCCTCCACTTT; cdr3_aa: CASSLSRQGGSPLHF
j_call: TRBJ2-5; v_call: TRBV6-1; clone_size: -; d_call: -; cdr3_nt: -; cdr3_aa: CASILEGLAGETQYF
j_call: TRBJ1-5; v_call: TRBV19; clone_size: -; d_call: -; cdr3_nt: TGTGCCAGTAGTGCCCCCAGCCGCAATCAGCCCCAGCATTTT; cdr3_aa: CASSAPSRNQPQHF
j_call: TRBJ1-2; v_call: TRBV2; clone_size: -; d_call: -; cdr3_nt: TGTGCCAGCAGTACAGGATTCGGGGGCTACACCTTC; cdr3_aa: CASSTGFGGYTF
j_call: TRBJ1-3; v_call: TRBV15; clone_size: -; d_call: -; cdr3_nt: TGTGCCACCAGCAGAGGAGGTACCGTCCCTGGAAACACCATATATTTT; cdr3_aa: CATSRGGTVPGNTIYF
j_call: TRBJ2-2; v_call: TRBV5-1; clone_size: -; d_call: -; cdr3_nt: TGCGCCAGCAGCCCCGGGTACACCGGGGAGCTGTTTTTT; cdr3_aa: CASSPGYTGELFF
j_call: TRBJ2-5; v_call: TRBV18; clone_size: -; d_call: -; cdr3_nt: TGTGCCAGCTCACCACCTGGGGAAGAGACCCAGTACTTC; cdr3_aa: CASSPPGEETQYF
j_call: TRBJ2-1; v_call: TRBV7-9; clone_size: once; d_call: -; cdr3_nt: TGTGCCAGCACTTCTGGCTCCTACAATGAGCAGTTCTTC; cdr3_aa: CASTSGSYNEQFF
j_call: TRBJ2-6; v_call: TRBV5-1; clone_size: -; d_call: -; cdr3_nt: TGCGCCAGCTGTGCAGGGGCCTCTGGGGCCAACGTCCTGACTTTC; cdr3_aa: CASCAGASGANVLTF
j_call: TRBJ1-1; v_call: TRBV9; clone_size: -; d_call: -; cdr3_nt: TGTGCCAGCAGCGTAGGCAGGGCGGGTACTGAAGCTTTCTTT; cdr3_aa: CASSVGRAGTEAFF
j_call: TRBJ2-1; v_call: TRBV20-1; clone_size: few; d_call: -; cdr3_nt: TGCAGTGCCGTTTACAATGAGCAGTTCTTC; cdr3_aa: CSAVYNEQFF
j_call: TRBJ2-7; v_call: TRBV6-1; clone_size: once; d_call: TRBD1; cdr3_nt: TGTGCCAGCAGAAAAAGACAGGGGAGAGGCTACGAGCAGTACTTC; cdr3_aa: CASRKRQGRGYEQYF
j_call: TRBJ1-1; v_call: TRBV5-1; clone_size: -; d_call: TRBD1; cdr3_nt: TGCGCCAGCAGCTTGGGGTCGGACAGGGGGAACACTGAAGCTTTCTTT; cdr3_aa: CASSLGSDRGNTEAFF
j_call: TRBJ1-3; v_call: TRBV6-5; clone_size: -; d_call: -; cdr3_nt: TGTGCCAGTGGGGGGAACTCTGGAAACACCATATATTTT; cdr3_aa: CASGGNSGNTIYF
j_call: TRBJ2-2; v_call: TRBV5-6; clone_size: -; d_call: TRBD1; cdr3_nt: TGTGCCAGCAGCAAACCTAAACAGGGGATCGGGGACACCGGGGAGCTGTTTTTT; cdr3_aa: CASSKPKQGIGDTGELFF
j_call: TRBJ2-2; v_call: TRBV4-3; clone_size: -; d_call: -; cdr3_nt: TGCGCCAGCAGCCAACAAGCCGGGGAGCTGTTTTTT; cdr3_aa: CASSQQAGELFF
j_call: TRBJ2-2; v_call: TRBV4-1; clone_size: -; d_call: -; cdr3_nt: TGCGCCAGCAGCCAAGTACGGCCGAACACCGGGGAGCTGTTTTTT; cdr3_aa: CASSQVRPNTGELFF
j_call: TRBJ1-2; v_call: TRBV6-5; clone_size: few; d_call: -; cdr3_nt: TGTGCCAGCAGTTACGTTAGTGGATCGGGCTACACCTTC; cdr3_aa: CASSYVSGSGYTF
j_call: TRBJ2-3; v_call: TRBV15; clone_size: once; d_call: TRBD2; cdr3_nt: TGTGCCACCAGCAGAGTCTACGGGGGGGCGGGTGATACGCAGTATTTT; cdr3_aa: CATSRVYGGAGDTQYF
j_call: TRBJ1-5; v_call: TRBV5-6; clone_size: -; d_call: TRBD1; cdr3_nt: TGTGCCAGCAGCTTAAGTACGCAGGGGGTTATGTATCAGCCCCAGCATTTT; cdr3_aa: CASSLSTQGVMYQPQHF
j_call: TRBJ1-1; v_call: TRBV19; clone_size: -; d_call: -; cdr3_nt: TGTGCCAGTGTGAGGAGCCCGAACACTGAAGCTTTCTTT; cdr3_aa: CASVRSPNTEAFF
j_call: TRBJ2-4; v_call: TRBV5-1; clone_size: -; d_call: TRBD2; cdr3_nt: TGCGCCAGCAGCTTGGGACGGGGGGGCGGCGAAAACATTCAGTACTTC; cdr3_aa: CASSLGRGGGENIQYF